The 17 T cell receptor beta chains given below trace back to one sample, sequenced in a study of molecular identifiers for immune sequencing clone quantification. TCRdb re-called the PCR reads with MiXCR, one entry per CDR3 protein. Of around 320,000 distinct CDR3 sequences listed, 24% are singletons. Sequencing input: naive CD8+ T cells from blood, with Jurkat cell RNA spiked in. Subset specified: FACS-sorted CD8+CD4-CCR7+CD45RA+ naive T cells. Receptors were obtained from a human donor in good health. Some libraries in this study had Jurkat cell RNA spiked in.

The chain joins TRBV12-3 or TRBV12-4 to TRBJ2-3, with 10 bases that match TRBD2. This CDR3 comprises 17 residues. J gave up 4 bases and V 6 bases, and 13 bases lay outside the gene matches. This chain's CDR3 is CASSPTIAGGGADTQYF. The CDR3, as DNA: TGTGCCAGCAGCCCCACTATAGCGGGAGGCGGTGCAGATACGCAGTATTTT.

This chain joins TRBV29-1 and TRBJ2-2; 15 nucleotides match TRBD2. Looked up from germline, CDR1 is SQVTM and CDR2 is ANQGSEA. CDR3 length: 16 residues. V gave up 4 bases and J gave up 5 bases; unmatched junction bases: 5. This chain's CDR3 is CSVAPGLAGGTGELFF. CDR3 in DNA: TGCAGCGTTGCTCCGGGACTAGCGGGAGGTACCGGGGAGCTGTTTTTT.

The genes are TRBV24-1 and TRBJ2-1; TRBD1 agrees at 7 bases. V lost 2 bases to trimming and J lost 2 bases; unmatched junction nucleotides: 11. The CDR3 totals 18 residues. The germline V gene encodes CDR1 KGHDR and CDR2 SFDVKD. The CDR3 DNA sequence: TGTGCCACCAGTGATTGGGGGACAGCGGTATACCCCTACAATGAGCAGTTCTTC. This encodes CATSDWGTAVYPYNEQFF.

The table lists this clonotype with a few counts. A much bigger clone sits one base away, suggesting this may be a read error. CDR3 loop: CASSLPPRQNAYGYTF. CDR3 DNA: TGTGCCAGCAGCTTACCCCCCCGACAGAATGCCTATGGCTACACCTTC. The V call is TRBV7-2, the J call TRBJ1-2; perhaps TRBD1 as D (5 bases). The CDR3 length is 16 residues. V was trimmed by 2 bases and J by 4 bases, leaving 17 bases between them. Germline V gene lookup returns CDR1 SGHTA and CDR2 FQGNSA.

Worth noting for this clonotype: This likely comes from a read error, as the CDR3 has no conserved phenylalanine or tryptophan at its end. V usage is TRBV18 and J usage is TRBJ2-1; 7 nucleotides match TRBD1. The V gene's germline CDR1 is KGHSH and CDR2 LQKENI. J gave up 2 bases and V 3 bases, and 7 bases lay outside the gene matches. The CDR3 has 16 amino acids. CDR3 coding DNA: TGTGCCAGCTCACCGCTGACAGGGATCCCCTACAATGAGCAGTTCCTC. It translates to CASSPLTGIPYNEQFL.

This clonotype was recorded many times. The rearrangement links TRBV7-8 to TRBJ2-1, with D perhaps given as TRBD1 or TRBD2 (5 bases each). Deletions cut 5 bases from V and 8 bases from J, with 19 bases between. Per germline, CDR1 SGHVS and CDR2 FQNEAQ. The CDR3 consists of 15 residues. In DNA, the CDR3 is TGTGCCAGCAGCCTGGGACCTCATCCTACCGATGAGCAGTTCTTC. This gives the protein CASSLGPHPTDEQFF.

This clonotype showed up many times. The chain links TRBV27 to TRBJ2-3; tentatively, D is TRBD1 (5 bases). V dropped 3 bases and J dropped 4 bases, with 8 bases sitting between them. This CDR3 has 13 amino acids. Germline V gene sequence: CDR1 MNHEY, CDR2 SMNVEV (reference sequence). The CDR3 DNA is TGTGCCAGCAGTTTTACAGGCCCAGATACGCAGTATTTT. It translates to CASSFTGPDTQYF.

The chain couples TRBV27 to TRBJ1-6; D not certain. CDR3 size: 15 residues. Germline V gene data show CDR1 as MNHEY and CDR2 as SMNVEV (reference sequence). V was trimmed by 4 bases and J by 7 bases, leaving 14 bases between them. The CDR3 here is CASSSRRVANSPLHF. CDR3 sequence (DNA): TGTGCCAGCAGTTCGAGGCGGGTCGCAAATTCACCCCTCCACTTT.

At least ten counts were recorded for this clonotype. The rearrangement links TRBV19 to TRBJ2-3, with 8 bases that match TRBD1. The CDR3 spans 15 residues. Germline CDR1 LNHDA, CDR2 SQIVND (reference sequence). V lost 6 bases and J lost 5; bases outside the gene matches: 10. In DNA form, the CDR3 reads TGTGCCAGTAGCGCGGACAGGGAAGACAGAGATACGCAGTATTTT. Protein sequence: CASSADREDRDTQYF.

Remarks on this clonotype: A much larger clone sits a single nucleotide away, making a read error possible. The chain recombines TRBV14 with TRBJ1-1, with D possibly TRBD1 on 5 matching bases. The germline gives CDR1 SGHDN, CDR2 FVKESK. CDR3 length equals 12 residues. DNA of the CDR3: TGTGCCAGCGGCCAGGCGGGGGGTGAAGCTTTCTTT. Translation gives CASGQAGGEAFF. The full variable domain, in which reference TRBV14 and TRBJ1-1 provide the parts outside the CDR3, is EAGVTQFPSHSVIEKGQTVTLRCDPISGHDNLYWYRRVMGKEIKFLLHFVKESKQDESGMPNNRFLAERTGGTYSTLKVQPAELEDSGVYFCASGQAGGEAFFGQGTRLTVV.

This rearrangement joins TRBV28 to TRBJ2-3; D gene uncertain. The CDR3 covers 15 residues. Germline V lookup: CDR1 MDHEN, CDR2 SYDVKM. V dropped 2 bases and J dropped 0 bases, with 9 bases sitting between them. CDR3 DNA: TGTGCCAGCAGTTTACGGGCAGTTAGCACAGATACGCAGTATTTT. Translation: CASSLRAVSTDTQYF.

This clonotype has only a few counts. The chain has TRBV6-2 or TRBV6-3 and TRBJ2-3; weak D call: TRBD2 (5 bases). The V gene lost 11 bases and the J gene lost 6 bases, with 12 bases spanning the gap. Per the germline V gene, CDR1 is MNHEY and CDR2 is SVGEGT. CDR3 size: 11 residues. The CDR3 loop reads CAVFGGDTQYF. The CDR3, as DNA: TGTGCCGTCTTCGGCGGGGATACGCAGTATTTT.

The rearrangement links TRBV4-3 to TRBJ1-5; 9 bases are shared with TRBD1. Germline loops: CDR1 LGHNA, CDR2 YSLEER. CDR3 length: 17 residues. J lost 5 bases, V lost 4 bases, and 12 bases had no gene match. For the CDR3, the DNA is TGCGCCAGCAGCCGACTCTACGGGACAGGGTCCCATCAGCCCCAGCATTTT. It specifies CASSRLYGTGSHQPQHF.

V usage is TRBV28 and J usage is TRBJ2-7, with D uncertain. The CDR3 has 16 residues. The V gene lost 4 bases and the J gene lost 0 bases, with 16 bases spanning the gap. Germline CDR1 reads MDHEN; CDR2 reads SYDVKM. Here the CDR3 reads CASSYPLADSSYEQYF. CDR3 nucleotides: TGTGCCAGCAGTTATCCCCTTGCCGATAGCTCCTACGAGCAGTACTTC.

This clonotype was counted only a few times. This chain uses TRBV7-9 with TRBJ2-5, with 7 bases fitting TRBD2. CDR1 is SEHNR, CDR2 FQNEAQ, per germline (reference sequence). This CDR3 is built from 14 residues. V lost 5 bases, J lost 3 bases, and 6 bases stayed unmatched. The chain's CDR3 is CASSGGLPEETQYF. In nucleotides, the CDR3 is TGTGCCAGCAGCGGGGGACTACCCGAAGAGACCCAGTACTTC.

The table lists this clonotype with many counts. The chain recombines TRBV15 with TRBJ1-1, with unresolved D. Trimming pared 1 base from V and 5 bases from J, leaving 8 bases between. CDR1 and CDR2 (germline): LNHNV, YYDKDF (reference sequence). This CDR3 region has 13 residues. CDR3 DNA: TGTGCCACCAGCAGAGGAGAGGAAACTGAAGCTTTCTTT. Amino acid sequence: CATSRGEETEAFF.

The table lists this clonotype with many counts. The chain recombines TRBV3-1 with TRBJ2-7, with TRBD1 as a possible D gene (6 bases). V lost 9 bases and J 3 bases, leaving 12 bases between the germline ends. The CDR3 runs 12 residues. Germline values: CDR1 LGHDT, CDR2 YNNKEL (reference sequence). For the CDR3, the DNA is TGTGCCAGTCAGGGGCCCCACTACGAGCAGTACTTC. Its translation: CASQGPHYEQYF.